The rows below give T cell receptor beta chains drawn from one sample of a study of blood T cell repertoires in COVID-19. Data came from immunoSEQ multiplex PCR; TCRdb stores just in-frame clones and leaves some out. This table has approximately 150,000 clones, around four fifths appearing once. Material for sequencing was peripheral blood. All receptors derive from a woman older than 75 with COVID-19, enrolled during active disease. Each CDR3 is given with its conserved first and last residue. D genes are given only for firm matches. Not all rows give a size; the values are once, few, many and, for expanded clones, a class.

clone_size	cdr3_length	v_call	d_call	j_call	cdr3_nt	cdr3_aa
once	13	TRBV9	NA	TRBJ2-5	TGTGCCAGCAGCGCTATTCCTCAAGAGACCCAGTACTTC	CASSAIPQETQYF
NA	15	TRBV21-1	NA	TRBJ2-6	TGTGCCAGCAGCAAGGGGGGACCTGGGGCCAACGTCCTGACTTTC	CASSKGGPGANVLTF
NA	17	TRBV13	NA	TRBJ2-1	TGTGCCAGCAGCCCCCGTTTCAGGCAGGGAATTTACAATGAGCAGTTCTTC	CASSPRFRQGIYNEQFF
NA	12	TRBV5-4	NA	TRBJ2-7	TGTGCCAGCAGCTTGACAGGGAACGAGCAGTACTTC	CASSLTGNEQYF
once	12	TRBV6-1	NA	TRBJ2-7	TGTGCCAGCAGTGAAGTACAGGCGGAGCAGTACTTC	CASSEVQAEQYF
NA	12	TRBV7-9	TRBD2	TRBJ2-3	TGTGCCAGCAGCCCGATTGGGACTAGCAAGTATTTT	CASSPIGTSKYF
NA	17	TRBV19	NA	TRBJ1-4	TGTGCCAGTAGCAAGCAATGGGGTGGAGGGCGAAACGAAAAACTGTTTTTT	CASSKQWGGGRNEKLFF
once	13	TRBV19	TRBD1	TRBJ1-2	TGTGCCAGTCTCCGACAGGGGGCCCTTGGCTACACCTTC	CASLRQGALGYTF
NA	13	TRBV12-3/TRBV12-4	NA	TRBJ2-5	TGTGCCAGCAGTAAGGGGGTCCAAGAGACCCAGTACTTC	CASSKGVQETQYF
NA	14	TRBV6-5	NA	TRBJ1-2	TGTGCCAGCAGTTACGAAGCAGGGAGGTATGGCTACACCTTC	CASSYEAGRYGYTF
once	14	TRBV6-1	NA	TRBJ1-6	TGTGCCAGCAGTGACAGGGGAGAGCGTTCACCCCTCCACTTT	CASSDRGERSPLHF
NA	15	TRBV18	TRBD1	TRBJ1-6	TGTGCCAGCTCACCAGGGGACAGGGGCGACTCACCCCTCCACTTT	CASSPGDRGDSPLHF
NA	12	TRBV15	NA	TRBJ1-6	TGTGCCACCAGCCCTACGGATTCACCCCTCCACTTT	CATSPTDSPLHF
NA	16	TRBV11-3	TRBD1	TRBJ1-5	TGTGCCAGCAGCCCCCGGACAGGAAGGGGCAATCAGCCCCAGCATTTT	CASSPRTGRGNQPQHF
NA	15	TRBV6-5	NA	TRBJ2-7	TGTGCCAGCAGTTACTCCGGGGTGAGCTCCTACGAGCAGTACTTC	CASSYSGVSSYEQYF
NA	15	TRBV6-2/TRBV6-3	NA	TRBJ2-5	TGTGCCAGCATCCCACGGGGTCGGGGACAAGAGACCCAGTACTTC	CASIPRGRGQETQYF
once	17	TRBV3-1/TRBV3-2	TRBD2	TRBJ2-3	TGTGCCAGCAGCTCTACCCGAGGAGCGGGGTTCACAGATACGCAGTATTTT	CASSSTRGAGFTDTQYF
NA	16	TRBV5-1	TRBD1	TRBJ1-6	TGCGCCAGCAGCTTGGGTTGGGACAGAAATAATTCACCCCTCCACTTT	CASSLGWDRNNSPLHF
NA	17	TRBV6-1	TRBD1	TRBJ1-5	TGTGCCAGCAGTGAATCCCGGGACAGTTATAGCAATCAGCCCCAGCATTTT	CASSESRDSYSNQPQHF
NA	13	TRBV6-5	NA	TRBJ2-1	TGTGCCTATTCGCGGGGCAGAGACAATGAGCAGTTCTTC	CAYSRGRDNEQFF
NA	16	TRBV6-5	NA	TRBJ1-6	TGTGCCAGCAGTTACTCACGGGGGTCCTATAATTCACCCCTCCACTTT	CASSYSRGSYNSPLHF
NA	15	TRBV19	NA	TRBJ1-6	TGTGCCAGTAGCCCCGCCCGCGACAGGAGGACACCCCTCCACTTT	CASSPARDRRTPLHF
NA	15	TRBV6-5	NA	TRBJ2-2	TGTGCCAGCAGTCCCCGGTGGACACCCGCCGGGGAGCTGTTTTTT	CASSPRWTPAGELFF
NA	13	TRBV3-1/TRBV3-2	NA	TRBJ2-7	TGTGCCAGCGCCCGGGCAGGGGAGGGACTGGAGTACTTC	CASARAGEGLEYF
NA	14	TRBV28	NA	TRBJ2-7	TGTGCCAGCAGTTTGGGCGGGGCGACCTACGAGCAGTACTTC	CASSLGGATYEQYF
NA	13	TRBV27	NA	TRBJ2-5	TGTGCCAGCAGTTTTATGTCAGGGGAGACCCAGTACTTC	CASSFMSGETQYF
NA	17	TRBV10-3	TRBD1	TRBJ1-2	TGTGCCATCAGTGAGTCGGATGGACAGGCCATACTCTATGGCTACACCTTC	CAISESDGQAILYGYTF
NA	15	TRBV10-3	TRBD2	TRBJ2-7	TGTGCCATCAGTACTCCCGGGACTAGCCTCTACGAGCAGTACTTC	CAISTPGTSLYEQYF
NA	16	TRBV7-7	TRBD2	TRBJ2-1	TGTGCTAGCAGCTCCGGGACTAGCGGGATTGTAGATGAGCAGTTCTTC	CASSSGTSGIVDEQFF
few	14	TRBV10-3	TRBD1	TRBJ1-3	TGTGCCATCAGGGAGGACGACAGGGCCAGCACCATATATTTT	CAIREDDRASTIYF
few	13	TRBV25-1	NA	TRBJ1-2	TGTGCCAGCAGTGAACAGCCAGGGAAGGGCTACACCTTC	CASSEQPGKGYTF
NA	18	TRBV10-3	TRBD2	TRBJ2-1	TGTGCCATCAACTCGGGACTAGCGGGAGGGCCCGCTTATACCGAGCAGTTCTTC	CAINSGLAGGPAYTEQFF
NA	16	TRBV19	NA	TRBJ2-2	TGTGCCAGTAGAGTACAGGGTCTTCTTGAGGTCGGGGAGCTGTTTTTT	CASRVQGLLEVGELFF
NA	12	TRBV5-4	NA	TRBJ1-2	TGTGCCAGCAGCTTGGGTGACGGGGGCTACACCTTC	CASSLGDGGYTF
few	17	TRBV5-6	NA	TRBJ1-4	TGTGCCAGCAGCTTGTTCGACAGAGTGGCAACTAATGAAAAACTGTTTTTT	CASSLFDRVATNEKLFF
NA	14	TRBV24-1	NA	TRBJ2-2	TGTGCCACCAGTGATTTTACAGTGACCGGGGAGCTGTTTTTT	CATSDFTVTGELFF
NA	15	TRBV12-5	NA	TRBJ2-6	TGTGCTAGTGGTTCCACAGCCTCTGGGGCCAACGTCCTGACTTTC	CASGSTASGANVLTF
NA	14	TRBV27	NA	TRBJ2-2	TGTGCCAGCAGTTTACTAGTCAACACCGGGGAGCTGTTTTTT	CASSLLVNTGELFF
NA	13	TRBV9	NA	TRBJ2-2	TGTGCCAGCAGCGCACTACAGGCGAAGGGGCTGTTTTTT	CASSALQAKGLFF
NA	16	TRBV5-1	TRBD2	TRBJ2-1	TGCGCCAGCAGCTTGGTTGCTCTAGCGGGAGGGAATGAGCAGTTCTTC	CASSLVALAGGNEQFF
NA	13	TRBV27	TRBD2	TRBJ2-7	TGTGCCAGCAGCCGACTAGCGCCCTACGAGCAGTACTTC	CASSRLAPYEQYF
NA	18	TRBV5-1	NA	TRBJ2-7	TGCGCCAGCAGCTCAGCTACCGCAGGGACTCCTAGCTCCTACGAGCAGTACTTC	CASSSATAGTPSSYEQYF